Following are 32 T cell receptor beta chains from one sample sequenced in a study of blood T cell repertoires in COVID-19. The data were produced by immunoSEQ multiplex PCR, yet TCRdb's version contains in-frame clones alone and is incomplete. In the table there are 75,000 to 100,000 clones, over 70% of which are singletons. The sample was peripheral blood. These receptor sequences come from a man aged 55 to 69 with acute or convalescent COVID-19.

This CDR3 is CATSDFLTGASGGVSSYNEQFF. CDR3 in DNA: TGTGCCACCAGTGATTTCCTCACCGGGGCTAGCGGGGGGGTAAGCTCCTACAATGAGCAGTTCTTC. The chain has TRBV24-1 and TRBJ2-1, with 12 bases that match TRBD2. Germline V gene sequence: CDR1 KGHDR, CDR2 SFDVKD. The CDR3 consists of 22 residues. The V and J ends lost 1 base and 0 bases, in that order; junction bases with no gene match: 15.

The chain recombines TRBV5-1 with TRBJ2-7; D is perhaps TRBD1 (5 bases). V lost 0 bases to trimming and J lost 1 base, with 8 bases between them. The CDR3 is made up of 14 amino acids. Germline CDR1 is SGHRS and CDR2 is YFSETQ. This CDR3 reads CASSLEAGSYEQYF. Written as DNA, the CDR3 is TGCGCCAGCAGCTTGGAGGCAGGGTCCTACGAGCAGTACTTC. Full variable domain (outside the CDR3, taken from reference TRBV5-1 and TRBJ2-7): KAGVTQTPRYLIKTRGQQVTLSCSPISGHRSVSWYQQTPGQGLQFLFEYFSETQRNKGNFPGRFSGRQFSNSRSEMNVSTLELGDSALYLCASSLEAGSYEQYFGPGTRLTVT.

The genes are TRBV18 and TRBJ1-1; no definite D call. The CDR3 totals 15 residues. V lost 2 bases and J 1 base, leaving 11 bases between the germline ends. CDR1 is KGHSH and CDR2 is LQKENI in the germline V gene. The chain's CDR3 is CASSPGPPGNTEAFF. The CDR3 nucleotides are TGTGCCAGCTCACCAGGCCCTCCGGGGAACACTGAAGCTTTCTTT.

The chain uses TRBV10-3 and TRBJ2-1; possibly TRBD1 for D (6 bases). The CDR3 is 16 amino acids. The germline V and J ends were trimmed by 0 bases and 6 bases, with 15 bases remaining between them. Germline lookup yields CDR1 ENHRY and CDR2 SYGVKD. The CDR3 DNA reads TGTGCCATCAGTGAGTCGATCGGGGCAGGGGTCAATGAGCAGTTCTTC. It encodes CAISESIGAGVNEQFF.

The chain employs TRBV6-1 and TRBJ1-2; D call uncertain. The length of the CDR3 is 14 residues. CDR1 is MNHNS and CDR2 is SASEGT in the germline V gene. V was clipped by 1 base and J by 4 bases, with 10 bases between them. CDR3 amino acids: CASSEESRSYGYTF. The CDR3 region has the DNA TGTGCCAGCAGTGAAGAAAGTCGGAGCTATGGCTACACCTTC.

The gene calls are TRBV7-9 and TRBJ2-2, with a tentative D call TRBD2 (5 bases). The CDR3 covers 14 residues. Between the trimmed V and J ends, which lost 1 base and 5 bases, there was a span of 8 bases. CDR1 SEHNR and CDR2 FQNEAQ come from the germline V gene (reference sequence). The CDR3 bases are TGTGCCAGCAGCTTAGTGCGCGGGACCGGGGAGCTGTTTTTT. Translated, it gives CASSLVRGTGELFF.

This clone was recorded only once. This chain connects TRBV5-1 to TRBJ2-1, with TRBD2 identical over 13 bases. This CDR3 is built from 15 residues. The V gene's germline CDR1 is SGHRS and CDR2 YFSETQ. Trimming at V came to 2 bases and at J to 5 bases, leaving 1 base not matched to a gene. DNA of the CDR3: TGCGCCAGCAGCTTCGGGACTAGCGGGAACAATGAGCAGTTCTTC. Residues: CASSFGTSGNNEQFF.

The chain has TRBV6-5 and TRBJ1-5; D is possibly TRBD1 (5 bases). Trimming shortened V by 6 bases and J by 4 bases, and 16 bases separated the two germline ends. Germline V gives CDR1 MNHEY, CDR2 SVGAGI. The CDR3 spans 15 residues. This CDR3 reads CASRTGRASNQPQHF. The CDR3 coding sequence is TGTGCCAGCAGAACAGGAAGAGCGAGTAATCAGCCCCAGCATTTT.

The gene calls are TRBV19 and TRBJ2-1, with a tentative D call TRBD1 (6 bases). Germline assignment: CDR1 LNHDA and CDR2 SQIVND (reference sequence). This CDR3 is 15 amino acids long. V shed 2 bases and J shed 2 bases, with 10 bases lying between them. CDR3 loop: CASSITQGAYNEQFF. In nucleotides, the CDR3 is TGTGCCAGTAGTATAACACAGGGTGCCTACAATGAGCAGTTCTTC.

V and J are TRBV28 and TRBJ2-2; D is ambiguous. From germline, CDR1 is MDHEN and CDR2 SYDVKM. The CDR3 is 15 residues long. The germline V and J ends were trimmed by 6 bases and 1 base, with 12 bases remaining between them. DNA for the CDR3: TGTGCCAGCAGACTGGTGCCGCAGAACACCGGGGAGCTGTTTTTT. It encodes CASRLVPQNTGELFF.

The V gene is TRBV9, the J gene TRBJ2-1; 8 bases agree with TRBD2. Germline V gene lookup returns CDR1 SGDLS and CDR2 YYNGEE. The CDR3 covers 14 residues. V was pared by 3 bases and J by 4 bases, with 3 bases of the junction left unmatched. In DNA, the CDR3 is TGTGCCAGCAGCGCAGGACTAGCTTACAATGAGCAGTTCTTC. Translated: CASSAGLAYNEQFF.

The chain combines TRBV9 with TRBJ1-3; D gene ambiguous. V was pared by 3 bases and J by 0 bases, with 10 bases between. CDR3 size: 15 residues. Germline CDR1 and CDR2: SGDLS and YYNGEE. This CDR3 reads CASSGYIGSGNTIYF. The CDR3 coding sequence is TGTGCCAGCAGCGGGTATATCGGCTCTGGAAACACCATATATTTT.

The chain recombines TRBV7-9 with TRBJ2-1; 7 positions agree with TRBD2. This CDR3 is built from 15 residues. V was clipped by 2 bases and J by 2 bases; unmatched bases: 3. Germline CDR1 reads SEHNR; CDR2 reads FQNEAQ (reference sequence). Here the CDR3 reads CASSLWEGTYNEQFF. CDR3 coding DNA: TGTGCCAGCAGCTTATGGGAGGGGACCTACAATGAGCAGTTCTTC.

The genes are TRBV6-5 and TRBJ1-6; TRBD1 might be the D (6 bases). CDR1 and CDR2 from the germline V gene are MNHEY and SVGAGI. V was cut by 4 bases and J by 5 bases, with 12 bases left in between. This CDR3 region has 15 residues. The DNA for the CDR3 is TGTGCCAGCAGTTCCCCGGGACACAATAATTCACCCCTCCACTTT. Translation gives CASSSPGHNNSPLHF.

The J gene is TRBJ2-3, the V gene TRBV18; D unresolved. V was clipped by 4 bases and J by 2 bases, with 7 bases between them. Germline values: CDR1 KGHSH, CDR2 LQKENI. CDR3 length equals 13 residues. CDR3 in DNA: TGTGCCAGCTCACGAGAGCCCACAGATACGCAGTATTTT. It encodes CASSREPTDTQYF. Variable domain in full (rest from reference TRBV18 and TRBJ2-3): NAGVMQNPRHLVRRRGQEARLRCSPMKGHSHVYWYRQLPEEGLKFMVYLQKENIIDESGMPKERFSAEFPKEGPSILRIQQVVRGDSAAYFCASSREPTDTQYFGPGTRLTVL.

The gene calls are TRBV5-1 and TRBJ1-6; no firm D call. The CDR3 runs 14 residues. The V gene lost 5 bases and the J gene lost 9 bases, with 15 bases spanning the gap. Per the germline V gene, CDR1 is SGHRS and CDR2 is YFSETQ. DNA for the CDR3: TGCGCCAGCAGGGTAGAGGTCCCCTCTTCACCCCTCCACTTT. This encodes CASRVEVPSSPLHF.

The chain recombines TRBV9 with TRBJ2-5; 10 bases are a match to TRBD2. Germline loops: CDR1 SGDLS, CDR2 YYNGEE. The CDR3 loop spans 13 amino acids. After removal of 4 bases from V and 5 bases from J, the junction contained 2 bases not matched to a gene. The CDR3 DNA follows: TGTGCCAGCAGCACACTAGCGGGGGAGACCCAGTACTTC. It specifies CASSTLAGETQYF.

This chain links TRBV7-2 with TRBJ2-3, with D perhaps TRBD2 (7 bases). CDR3 size: 14 residues. Trimming removed 5 bases at V and 4 bases at J, with 13 bases between. Germline CDR1 reads SGHTA; CDR2 reads FQGNSA. Here the CDR3 DNA reads TGTGCCAGCAGCATTAGAGGGGGGGCAGATACGCAGTATTTT. Translated, it gives CASSIRGGADTQYF.

The V and J genes are TRBV5-4 and TRBJ2-1; TRBD2 agrees at 10 bases. The CDR3 runs to 16 residues. With V trimmed by 3 bases and J by 0 bases, 3 bases remained unmatched. Germline CDR1 SGHNT, CDR2 YYREEE (reference sequence). The DNA of the CDR3 is TGTGCCAGCAGCTCACTAGCGGGGAGCTCCTACAATGAGCAGTTCTTC. Residues: CASSSLAGSSYNEQFF.

The V and J genes are TRBV27 and TRBJ1-1; a possible D gene is TRBD1 (5 bases). Germline V lookup: CDR1 MNHEY, CDR2 SMNVEV (reference sequence). This CDR3 contains 15 residues. Between the trimmed V and J ends, which lost 8 bases and 1 base, there was a span of 17 bases. The chain's CDR3 is CASGSGARQNTEAFF. CDR3 bases: TGTGCCAGCGGCTCTGGGGCCAGGCAGAACACTGAAGCTTTCTTT.

Here the CDR3 DNA reads TGCGCCAGCAGCCCCGACAAGAACACTGAAGCTTTCTTT. Translation gives CASSPDKNTEAFF. This chain links TRBV4-1 with TRBJ1-1; D unresolved. This CDR3 region has 13 residues. Germline CDR1 reads MGHRA; CDR2 reads YSYEKL. V shed 4 bases and J shed 1 base, with 7 bases lying between them.

The CDR3 is CASSLGLRPNYNTEAFF. The CDR3 DNA sequence: TGTGCCAGCAGCTTAGGTCTGCGGCCCAACTATAACACTGAAGCTTTCTTT. The V and J genes are TRBV11-3 and TRBJ1-1; D uncertain. The germline V gene has CDR1 SGHNT and CDR2 YENEEA. The V gene lost 1 base and the J gene lost 2 bases, with 17 bases spanning the gap. This CDR3 is built from 17 residues. The full variable domain, rest sourced from reference TRBV11-3 and TRBJ1-1, is EAGVVQSPRYKIIEKKQPVAFWCNPISGHNTLYWYLQNLGQGPELLIRYENEEAVDDSQLPKDRFSAERLKGVDSTLKIQPAELGDSAVYLCASSLGLRPNYNTEAFFGQGTRLTVV.

The genes are TRBV12-3 or TRBV12-4 and TRBJ2-1; possible D gene TRBD1, 6 bases. This CDR3 is built from 12 residues. The V end lost 5 bases, the J end lost 9 bases, and 11 bases lay between the germline ends. CDR3 region: CASSQRQVEQFF. The CDR3 coding sequence is TGTGCCAGCAGTCAGAGACAGGTTGAGCAGTTCTTC.

The genes are TRBV18 and TRBJ1-3; the match to TRBD1 covers 11 bases. CDR1 KGHSH and CDR2 LQKENI come from the germline V gene. The ends lost 4 bases at V and 4 bases at J; junction bases unmatched: 6. The CDR3 sequence is 16 residues long. CDR3 coding DNA: TGTGCCAGCTCACGAGGACAGGGGGCGCGAGGAAACACCATATATTTT. This encodes CASSRGQGARGNTIYF.

The chain joins TRBV7-2 to TRBJ2-4; 12 bases agree with TRBD1. This CDR3 region has 17 residues. The junction had 11 bases not matched to a gene; V was cut back by 5 bases and J by 6 bases. In germline, CDR1 is SGHTA, CDR2 FQGNSA. The CDR3 reads CASSPPGQGAGVNIQYF. The DNA of the CDR3 is TGTGCCAGCAGCCCTCCGGGACAGGGGGCGGGTGTAAACATTCAGTACTTC.

This clone turned up a few times. The chain uses TRBV18 and TRBJ2-2; 9 nucleotides line up with TRBD1. The junction had 10 bases not matched to a gene; V was cut back by 4 bases and J by 4 bases. Looked up from germline, CDR1 is KGHSH and CDR2 is LQKENI. This CDR3 comprises 17 residues. This CDR3 reads CASSLPGQGSFTGELFF. The CDR3 coding sequence is TGTGCCAGCTCACTGCCGGGACAGGGATCCTTCACCGGGGAGCTGTTTTTT. Full variable domain (remainder filled in from reference TRBV18 and TRBJ2-2): NAGVMQNPRHLVRRRGQEARLRCSPMKGHSHVYWYRQLPEEGLKFMVYLQKENIIDESGMPKERFSAEFPKEGPSILRIQQVVRGDSAAYFCASSLPGQGSFTGELFFGEGSRLTVL.

The chain employs TRBV5-4 and TRBJ2-5, with D hard to call. V was clipped by 1 base and J by 1 base, with 2 bases between them. CDR1 is SGHNT, CDR2 YYREEE, per germline (reference sequence). This CDR3 comprises 12 residues. CDR3 loop: CASSLLQETQYF. DNA of the CDR3: TGTGCCAGCAGCTTGCTCCAAGAGACCCAGTACTTC.

The V gene is TRBV7-9, the J gene TRBJ2-3, with D uncertain. CDR1 SEHNR and CDR2 FQNEAQ come from the germline V gene (reference sequence). V was cut by 2 bases and J by 4 bases, with 4 bases left in between. This CDR3 region has 12 residues. CDR3: CASSLNSDTQYF. In DNA, the CDR3 is TGTGCCAGCAGCTTAAACTCAGATACGCAGTATTTT.

The genes are TRBV10-3 and TRBJ2-3, with 7 positions matching TRBD1. V shed 9 bases, J shed 5 bases, and the junction held 8 bases outside the gene matches. CDR3 length: 13 amino acids. Germline assignment: CDR1 ENHRY and CDR2 SYGVKD. CDR3 protein: CAIDRDGRDTQYF. CDR3 bases: TGTGCCATAGACAGGGATGGGAGAGATACGCAGTATTTT.

This chain uses TRBV7-6 with TRBJ1-1, with 7 bases aligning to TRBD1. CDR1 is SGHVS and CDR2 is FNYEAQ in the germline V gene. The CDR3 sequence is 14 residues long. V trimming: 3 bases; J trimming: 1 base; junction bases outside the gene matches: 2. The CDR3 sequence: CASSFGQENTEAFF. As DNA, the CDR3 is TGTGCCAGCAGCTTTGGACAGGAGAACACTGAAGCTTTCTTT.

This chain joins TRBV19 and TRBJ1-2; D remains ambiguous. Germline CDR1 LNHDA, CDR2 SQIVND (reference sequence). CDR3 length: 16 residues. The V end lost 1 base, the J end lost 0 bases, and 12 bases lay between the germline ends. CDR3 sequence: CASSIVGGGTNYGYTF. CDR3 sequence (DNA): TGTGCCAGTAGTATAGTAGGCGGAGGAACTAACTATGGCTACACCTTC.

This clone was counted a single time. The chain carries TRBV11-3 and TRBJ1-5; tentative D call: TRBD1 (5 bases). The CDR3 loop spans 14 amino acids. The ends were cut back, 1 base at V and 4 bases at J, with 8 bases in the middle. The germline V gene has CDR1 SGHNT and CDR2 YENEEA. CDR3 nucleotides: TGTGCCAGCAGCTTAGTAGGGGTTAATCAGCCCCAGCATTTT. Its translation: CASSLVGVNQPQHF. Using reference TRBV11-3 and TRBJ1-5 for the parts outside the CDR3, the full variable domain is EAGVVQSPRYKIIEKKQPVAFWCNPISGHNTLYWYLQNLGQGPELLIRYENEEAVDDSQLPKDRFSAERLKGVDSTLKIQPAELGDSAVYLCASSLVGVNQPQHFGDGTRLSIL.